The 14 T cell receptor beta chains presented below share a single source sample, sequenced in a study of blood T cell repertoires in COVID-19. Some clones are missing from TCRdb's copy, which holds only in-frame ones; the method was immunoSEQ multiplex PCR. The sample holds around 200,000 clones, around 86% seen once. Specimen: peripheral blood. These receptors all stem from a human donor in a cohort sampled during active COVID-19.

J is TRBJ1-6 and V is TRBV10-2, with 7 bases lining up with TRBD1. V trimming: 3 bases; J trimming: 5 bases; junction bases outside the gene matches: 4. This CDR3 region has 15 residues. Germline CDR1 and CDR2: WSHSY and SAAADI. The CDR3 loop reads CASSEFGTDNSPLHF. Here the CDR3 DNA reads TGCGCCAGCAGTGAATTTGGGACAGATAATTCACCCCTCCACTTT.

The CDR3: CASSIALAGETDTQYF. CDR3 nucleotide sequence: TGTGCCAGTAGTATAGCCCTAGCGGGAGAGACGGATACGCAGTATTTT. The chain is built from TRBV19 and TRBJ2-3, with 10 bases identical to TRBD2. The J segment lost 6 bases and the V segment lost 1 base, leaving 7 bases of the junction unmatched. This CDR3 comprises 16 residues. CDR1 LNHDA and CDR2 SQIVND come from the germline V gene (reference sequence). The complete variable domain, with remaining parts taken from reference TRBV19 and TRBJ2-3, reads DGGITQSPKYLFRKEGQNVTLSCEQNLNHDAMYWYRQDPGQGLRLIYYSQIVNDFQKGDIAEGYSVSREKKESFPLTVTSAQKNPTAFYLCASSIALAGETDTQYFGPGTRLTVL.

This sequence joins TRBV6-6 and TRBJ2-2; tentatively, D is TRBD1 (6 bases). This CDR3 is built from 14 residues. The germline V gene encodes CDR1 MNHNY and CDR2 SVGAGI (reference sequence). The germline V and J ends were trimmed by 2 bases and 6 bases, with 10 bases remaining between them. CDR3 bases: TGTGCCAGCAGTTACAGTTGGGGGCCCGGGGAGCTGTTTTTT. It is translated as CASSYSWGPGELFF.

This sequence joins TRBV28 and TRBJ1-5; a possible D gene is TRBD1 (5 bases). CDR1 is MDHEN, CDR2 SYDVKM, per germline. There are 13 residues in the CDR3. V lost 2 bases to trimming and J lost 10 bases, with 12 bases between them. CDR3 bases: TGTGCCAGCAGTTTAGGGGGAGGGGTACCCCAGCATTTT. Translated, it gives CASSLGGGVPQHF.

The chain recombines TRBV7-9 with TRBJ2-7; TRBD2 matches at 9 bases. The CDR3 covers 15 residues. V was clipped by 0 bases and J by 0 bases; unmatched bases: 0. The V gene's germline CDR1 is SEHNR and CDR2 FQNEAQ (reference sequence). The CDR3 DNA reads as TGTGCCAGCAGCTTAGCTAGCGGGAGCTCCTACGAGCAGTACTTC. It yields the protein CASSLASGSSYEQYF.

The chain is built from TRBV7-2 and TRBJ1-2; 9 bases match TRBD1. Germline V gene lookup returns CDR1 SGHTA and CDR2 FQGNSA. CDR3 length: 15 residues. V gave up 4 bases and J gave up 5 bases; unmatched junction bases: 8. The CDR3: CASSSDRGRGYGYTF. CDR3 DNA sequence: TGTGCCAGCAGCTCGGACAGGGGAAGAGGGTATGGCTACACCTTC. Together with reference TRBV7-2 and TRBJ1-2, the CDR3 gives the full variable domain: GAGVSQSPSNKVTEKGKDVELRCDPISGHTALYWYRQSLGQGLEFLIYFQGNSAPDKSGLPSDRFSAERTGGSVSTLTIQRTQQEDSAVYLCASSSDRGRGYGYTFGSGTRLTVV.

This chain links TRBV7-9 with TRBJ2-1, with a tentative D call TRBD2 (6 bases). V gave up 5 bases and J gave up 2 bases, with 13 bases separating them. There are 15 residues in the CDR3. CDR1 SEHNR and CDR2 FQNEAQ come from the germline V gene (reference sequence). CDR3 residues: CASSPLRDAYNEQFF. The CDR3 nucleotides are TGTGCCAGCAGCCCATTGCGGGACGCCTACAATGAGCAGTTCTTC.

The rearrangement links TRBV7-9 to TRBJ2-7; 9 bases are shared with TRBD2. In germline, CDR1 is SEHNR, CDR2 FQNEAQ (reference sequence). CDR3 size: 16 residues. Germline trimming cut 5 bases from V and 4 bases from J; bases unmatched to any gene: 12. The chain's CDR3 is CASSLPTSGPPYEQYF. The DNA of the CDR3 is TGTGCCAGCAGCCTCCCGACTAGCGGCCCCCCTTACGAGCAGTACTTC.

In its sample, this clone was seen a few times. The V call is TRBV12-3 or TRBV12-4, the J call TRBJ1-5; the D is unclear. V was pared by 1 base and J by 9 bases, with 4 bases between. The CDR3 sequence is 11 residues long. The CDR3 region is CASSLGLPQHF. Here the CDR3 DNA reads TGTGCCAGCAGTTTAGGACTGCCCCAGCATTTT.

The chain couples TRBV27 to TRBJ1-4; D possibly corresponds to TRBD1 (6 bases). Germline CDR1 and CDR2: MNHEY and SMNVEV (reference sequence). The CDR3 is 13 amino acids. The ends were cut back, 5 bases at V and 6 bases at J, with 10 bases in the middle. The CDR3 DNA sequence: TGTGCCAGCAGTCCACAGGGCGATGAAAAACTGTTTTTT. Translating it yields CASSPQGDEKLFF.

The chain joins TRBV7-2 to TRBJ2-7, with D unclear. The CDR3 sequence is 13 residues long. The germline V and J ends were trimmed by 1 base and 1 base, with 5 bases remaining between them. Germline CDR1 is SGHTA and CDR2 is FQGNSA. The CDR3 spells CASSLDRSYEQYF. The CDR3, as DNA: TGTGCCAGCAGCTTAGACAGATCCTACGAGCAGTACTTC.

The chain employs TRBV4-2 and TRBJ2-7; 12 bases agree with TRBD2. This CDR3 region has 17 residues. Losses at the gene ends were 4 bases for V and 3 bases for J; bases not matched to a gene: 10. The V gene's germline CDR1 is LGHNA and CDR2 YNFKEQ. The CDR3 spells CASSPRLAGDLYYEQYF. As DNA, the CDR3 is TGTGCCAGCAGCCCGCGACTAGCGGGAGATTTGTACTACGAGCAGTACTTC.

On this clone: Other DNA sequences from this sample encode an identical CDR3 as well. CDR3 amino acids: CASSVGLGITGELFF. The CDR3 nucleotides read TGTGCCAGCAGCGTAGGACTAGGAATCACCGGGGAGCTGTTTTTT. This sequence joins TRBV9 and TRBJ2-2; possible D gene TRBD2, 6 bases. This CDR3 has 15 amino acids. V lost 0 bases and J 4 bases, leaving 10 bases between the germline ends. Germline loops: CDR1 SGDLS, CDR2 YYNGEE.

V and J are TRBV11-3 and TRBJ2-1, with 10 bases matching TRBD2. The germline V gene has CDR1 SGHNT and CDR2 YENEEA. J gave up 7 bases and V 1 base, and 10 bases lay outside the gene matches. This CDR3 comprises 17 residues. CDR3 bases: TGTGCCAGCAGCTTAGGAGCGGGTCTAGCGGGAGCTAATGAGCAGTTCTTC. This translates into CASSLGAGLAGANEQFF.